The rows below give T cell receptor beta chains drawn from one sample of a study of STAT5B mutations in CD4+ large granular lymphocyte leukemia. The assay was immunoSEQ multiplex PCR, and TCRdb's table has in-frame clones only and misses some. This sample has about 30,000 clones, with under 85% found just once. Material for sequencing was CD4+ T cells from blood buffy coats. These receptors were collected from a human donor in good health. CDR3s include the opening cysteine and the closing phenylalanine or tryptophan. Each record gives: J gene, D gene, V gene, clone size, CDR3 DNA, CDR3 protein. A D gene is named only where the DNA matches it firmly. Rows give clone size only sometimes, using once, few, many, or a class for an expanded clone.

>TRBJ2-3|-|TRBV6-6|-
TGTGCCAGCAGTCCCGTATCAGATACGCAGTATTTT
CASSPVSDTQYF
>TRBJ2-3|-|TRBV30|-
TGTGCCTGGAACTTAGGGGGGGGCCCCGATACGCAGTATTTT
CAWNLGGGPDTQYF
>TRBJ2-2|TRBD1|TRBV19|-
TGTGCCAGTAAACCAACAGGGGGGAACACCGGGGAGCTGTTTTTT
CASKPTGGNTGELFF
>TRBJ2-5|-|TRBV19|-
TGTGCCAGTAGTATATTGGGTGTGCAAGAGACCCAGTACTTC
CASSILGVQETQYF
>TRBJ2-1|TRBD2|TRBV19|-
TGTGCCAGTACTAGCGGAGGGAATGAGCAGTTCTTC
CASTSGGNEQFF
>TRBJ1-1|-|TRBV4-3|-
TGCGCCAGCAGCCAAGAAGGGAACCGGGGGCAGTCTTTTAGAAGGACTGAAGCTTTCTTT
CASSQEGNRGQSFRRTEAFF
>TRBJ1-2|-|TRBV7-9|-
TGTGCCAGCAGCTTAGCCCCCAGGGTTGACTATGGCTACACCTTC
CASSLAPRVDYGYTF
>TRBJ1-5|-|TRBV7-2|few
TGTGCCAGCAGCTTAGGAAGAAGCAATCAGCCCCAGCATTTT
CASSLGRSNQPQHF
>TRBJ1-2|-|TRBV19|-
TGTGCCAGTACCCTGGCAGGCGGATTCAGCAACAACTATGGCTACACCTTC
CASTLAGGFSNNYGYTF
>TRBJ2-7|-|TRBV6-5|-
TGTGCCAGCAGTGACGACGGCGACCCCTACGAGCAGTACTTC
CASSDDGDPYEQYF
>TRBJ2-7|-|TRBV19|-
TGTGCCAGTAGCCCCGGCGGGCAGGGGATCTACGAGCAGTACTTC
CASSPGGQGIYEQYF
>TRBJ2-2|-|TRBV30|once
TGTGCCTGGAACAGGATACCCGGGGAGCTGTTTTTT
CAWNRIPGELFF
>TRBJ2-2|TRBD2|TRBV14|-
TGTGCCAGCAGCCAACTAGCGGGAGACTGGACCGGGGAGCTGTTTTTT
CASSQLAGDWTGELFF
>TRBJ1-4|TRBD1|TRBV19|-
TGTGCCAGTACCCTAGGGGGAACAGGGGAGCTCGGAAAACTGTTTTTT
CASTLGGTGELGKLFF
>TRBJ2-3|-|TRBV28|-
TGTGCCAGCAGTTTAGGAGTTAGCACAGATACGCAGTATTTT
CASSLGVSTDTQYF
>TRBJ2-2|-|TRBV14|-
TGTGCCAGCAGCCTAGGTTTCGCGAACACCGGGGAGCTGTTTTTT
CASSLGFANTGELFF
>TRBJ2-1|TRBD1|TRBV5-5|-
TGTGCCAGCAGCTTGGGACAGGGGCCCTACAATGAGCAGTTCTTC
CASSLGQGPYNEQFF
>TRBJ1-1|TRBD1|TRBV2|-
TGTGCCAGCAGTGGAGACAGGGCGGGTGAAGCTTTCTTT
CASSGDRAGEAFF
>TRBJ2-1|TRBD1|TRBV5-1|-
TGCGCCAGCAGCGCCGGGACAGGGGTTTTGGATGAGCAGTTCTTC
CASSAGTGVLDEQFF
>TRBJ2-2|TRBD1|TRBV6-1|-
TGTGCCAGCAGTGCCGTATCTTATACAGGGGTAACCGGGGAGCTGTTTTTT
CASSAVSYTGVTGELFF
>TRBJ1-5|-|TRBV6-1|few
TGTGCCAGCAGTGAAAGGGGGAACGATCAGCCCCAGCATTTT
CASSERGNDQPQHF
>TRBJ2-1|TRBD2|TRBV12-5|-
TGTGCTAGTGGTTTGGTAGCGGGGGACTGGAATGAGCAGTTCTTC
CASGLVAGDWNEQFF
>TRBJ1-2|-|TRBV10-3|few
TGTGCCATCAGTGAGTCGAACTCCTATGGCTACACCTTC
CAISESNSYGYTF
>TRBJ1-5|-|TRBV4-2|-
TGTGCCAGCAGCCAAGCCAGGGGTGGACAGCCCCAGCATTTT
CASSQARGGQPQHF
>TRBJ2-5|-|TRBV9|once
TGTGCCAGCAGCGTAGTAGGGGCTGGGGAGACCCAGTACTTC
CASSVVGAGETQYF
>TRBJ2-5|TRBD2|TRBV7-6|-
TGTGCCAGCAGCTTGACTAGCGGGGGCTCCCCAGTGCTGTACTTC
CASSLTSGGSPVLYF
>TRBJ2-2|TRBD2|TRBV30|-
TGTGCCTGGAGTGTAGGCGTCCTAGCGGGACAGAGCACCGGGGAGCTGTTTTTT
CAWSVGVLAGQSTGELFF
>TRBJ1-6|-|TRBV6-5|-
TGTGCCAGCACCTACGACGGAAATAATTCACCCCTCCACTTT
CASTYDGNNSPLHF
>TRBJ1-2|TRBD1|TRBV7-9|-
TGTGCCAGCAGCCCTCAACAGGGGGCCCACAATGGCTACACCTTC
CASSPQQGAHNGYTF
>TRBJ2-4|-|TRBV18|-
TGTGCCAGCTCACCCGTCGGCGGAGGACGAGACATTCAGTACTTC
CASSPVGGGRDIQYF
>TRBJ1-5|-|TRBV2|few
TGTGCCAGCAGTGAAGAAAAGTGGGGTCAGCCCCAGCATTTT
CASSEEKWGQPQHF
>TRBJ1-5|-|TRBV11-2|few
TGTGCCAGCAGCTTTGACGGCAATCAGCCCCAGCATTTT
CASSFDGNQPQHF
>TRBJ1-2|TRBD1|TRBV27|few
TGTGCCAGCAGGGGGACAGGAGGCCACTATGGCTACACCTTC
CASRGTGGHYGYTF
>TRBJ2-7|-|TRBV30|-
TGTGCCTGGAGTTTGGATATCGGGTCCTACGAGCAGTACTTC
CAWSLDIGSYEQYF
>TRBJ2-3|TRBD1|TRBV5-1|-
TGCGCCAGCAGCCGCACAACCGGGACAGGGACAGATACGCAGTATTTT
CASSRTTGTGTDTQYF
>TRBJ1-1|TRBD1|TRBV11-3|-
TGTGCCAGCGAGGGGGCCGAGTTAAGGGGTAAGATTTGGTCGAACACTGAAGCTTTCTTT
CASEGAELRGKIWSNTEAFF
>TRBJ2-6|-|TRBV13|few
TGTGCCAGCAGCTCAGCGGTTACTGGGGCCAACGTCCTGACTTTC
CASSSAVTGANVLTF
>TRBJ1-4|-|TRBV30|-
TGTGCCTGGAAGCCTCTCGTGAGTGAAAAACTGTTTTTT
CAWKPLVSEKLFF
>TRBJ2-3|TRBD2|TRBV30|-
TGTGCCTGGAGACCCACTCCGGGACTAGCGGGGGGGTTTCCAGATACGCAGTATTTT
CAWRPTPGLAGGFPDTQYF
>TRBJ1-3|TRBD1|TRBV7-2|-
TGTGCCAGCAGCTTCGACAGGGCTGGAAACACCATATATTTT
CASSFDRAGNTIYF
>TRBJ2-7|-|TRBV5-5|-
TGTGCCAGCAGCTTGGTGGCAGACTACGAGCAGTACTTC
CASSLVADYEQYF
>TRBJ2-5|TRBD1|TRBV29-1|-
TGCTCATGCAACAGGGGCGCGGGAGAGACCCAGTACTTC
CSCNRGAGETQYF
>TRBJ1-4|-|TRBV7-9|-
TGTGCCAGCAGCCCAATACTTACCCCGGGAGGAAATGAAAAACTGTTTTTT
CASSPILTPGGNEKLFF
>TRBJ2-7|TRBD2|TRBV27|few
TGTGCCAGCAGGAAACTAGCGGGAGACTACGAGCAGTACTTC
CASRKLAGDYEQYF
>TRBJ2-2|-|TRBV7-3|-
TGTGCCAGCAGCTTAACTACCGGGGCACGCACCGGGGAGCTGTTTTTT
CASSLTTGARTGELFF
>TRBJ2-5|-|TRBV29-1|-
TGCAGCGTCCAGGGGTTGTACCAAGAGACCCAGTACTTC
CSVQGLYQETQYF